This TCR beta chain came from a study of T-cell reconstitution after alpha-beta-depleted transplantation in children. This CDR3 region has 15 residues. CDR1 and CDR2 (germline): KGHSH, LQKENI. Trimming shortened V by 3 bases and J by 1 base, and 7 bases separated the two germline ends. Study observations and caveats: Several patients had high TCRbeta diversity at day 60; it came from surviving recipient T cells and thymic progenitors. By about two months after transplant, alpha-beta T cells reportedly arose from several hundred graft clones that had expanded. A year post-transplant, T-cell counts and diversity derived mostly from newly produced T cells.

This clonotype occurred a few times. The antigen remains unidentified. Unique molecular identifiers were incorporated during preparation of the TCRbeta library. TCRdb re-called the PCR reads through MiXCR, storing one row per CDR3 protein. The sample yields about 830,000 distinct CDR3 sequences, 16% seen once. The sequence came from a male patient younger than 18 who had a stem cell transplant for acute lymphoblastic leukemia, so the T cells may come from the graft donor. Sequenced here: PBMCs, mostly from graft donor cells, sampled 360 days after TCRalphabeta/CD19-depleted stem cell transplant. The chain has TRBV18 and TRBJ2-6; D remains unclear. The CDR3 region has the DNA TGTGCCAGCTCACCCATACCTTCTGGGGCCAACGTCCTGACTTTC. Its translation: CASSPIPSGANVLTF.